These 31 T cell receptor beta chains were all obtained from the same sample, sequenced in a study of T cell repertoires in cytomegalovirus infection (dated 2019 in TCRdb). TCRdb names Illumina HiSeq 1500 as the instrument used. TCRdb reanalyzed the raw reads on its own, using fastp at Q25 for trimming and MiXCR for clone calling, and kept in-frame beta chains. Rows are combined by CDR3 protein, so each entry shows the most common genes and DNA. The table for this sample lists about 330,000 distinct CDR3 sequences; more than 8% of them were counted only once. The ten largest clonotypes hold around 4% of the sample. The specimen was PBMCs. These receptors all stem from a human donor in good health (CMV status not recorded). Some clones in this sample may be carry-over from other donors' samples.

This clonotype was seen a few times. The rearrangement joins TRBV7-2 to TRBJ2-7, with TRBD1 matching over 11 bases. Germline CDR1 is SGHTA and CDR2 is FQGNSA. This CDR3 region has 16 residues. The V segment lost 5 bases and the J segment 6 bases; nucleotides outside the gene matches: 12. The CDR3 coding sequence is TGTGCCAGCAGCCGGGCCACAACCGGGACAGGGGGCGAGCAGTACTTC. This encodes CASSRATTGTGGEQYF.

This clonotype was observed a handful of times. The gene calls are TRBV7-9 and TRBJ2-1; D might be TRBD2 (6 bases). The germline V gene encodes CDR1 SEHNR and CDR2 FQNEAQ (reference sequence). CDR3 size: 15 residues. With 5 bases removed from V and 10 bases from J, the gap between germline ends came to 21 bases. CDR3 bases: TGTGCCAGCAGCCATCCTTTGGGGGAGGCTTGGGAGCAGTTCTTC. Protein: CASSHPLGEAWEQFF.

DNA for the CDR3: TGCAGTGCCTTCTCCGGGACAGTACTACAAGAGACCCAGTACTTC. Translation gives CSAFSGTVLQETQYF. The chain links TRBV20-1 to TRBJ2-5; 7 positions match TRBD1. Germline lookup yields CDR1 DFQATT and CDR2 SNEGSKA (reference sequence). After removal of 6 bases from V and 2 bases from J, the junction contained 12 bases not matched to a gene. CDR3 length: 15 residues.

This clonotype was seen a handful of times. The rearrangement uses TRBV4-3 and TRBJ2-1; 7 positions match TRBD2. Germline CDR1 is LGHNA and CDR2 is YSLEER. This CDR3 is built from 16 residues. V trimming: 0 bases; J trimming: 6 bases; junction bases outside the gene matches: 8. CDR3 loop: CASSQDLREGRNEQFF. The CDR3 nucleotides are TGCGCCAGCAGCCAAGATTTGAGGGAGGGCCGCAATGAGCAGTTCTTC.

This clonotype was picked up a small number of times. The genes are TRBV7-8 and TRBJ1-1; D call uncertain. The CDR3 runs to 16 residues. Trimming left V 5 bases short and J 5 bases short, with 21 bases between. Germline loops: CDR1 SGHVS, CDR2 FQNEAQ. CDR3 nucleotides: TGTGCCAGCAGCCCCCCGCCATGGAAAGAGGAAACTGAAGCTTTCTTT. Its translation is CASSPPPWKEETEAFF.

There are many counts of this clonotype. CDR3 region: CASSLVDSGNTIYF. The DNA of the CDR3 is TGTGCCAGCAGCTTAGTGGACAGCGGAAACACCATATATTTT. The chain has TRBV7-2 and TRBJ1-3; a possible D gene is TRBD1 (6 bases). Germline assignment: CDR1 SGHTA and CDR2 FQGNSA. With 1 base removed from V and 4 bases from J, the gap between germline ends came to 8 bases. The CDR3 runs to 14 residues.

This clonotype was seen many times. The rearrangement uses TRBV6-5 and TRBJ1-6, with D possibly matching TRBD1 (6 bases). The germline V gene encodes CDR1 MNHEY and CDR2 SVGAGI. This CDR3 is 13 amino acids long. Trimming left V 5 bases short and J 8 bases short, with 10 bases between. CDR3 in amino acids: CASSKGQHSPLHF. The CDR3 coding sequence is TGTGCCAGCAGTAAAGGACAGCATTCACCCCTCCACTTT.

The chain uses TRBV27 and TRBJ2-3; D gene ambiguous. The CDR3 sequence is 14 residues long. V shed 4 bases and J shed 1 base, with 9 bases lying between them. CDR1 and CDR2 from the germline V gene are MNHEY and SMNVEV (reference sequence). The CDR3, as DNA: TGTGCCAGCAGTTCCCCTCTCCGCACAGATACGCAGTATTTT. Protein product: CASSSPLRTDTQYF.

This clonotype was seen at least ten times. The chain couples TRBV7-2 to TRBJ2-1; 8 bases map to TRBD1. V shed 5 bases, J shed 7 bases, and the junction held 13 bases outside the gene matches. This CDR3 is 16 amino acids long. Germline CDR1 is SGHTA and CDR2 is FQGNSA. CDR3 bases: TGTGCCAGCAGCCGCAGTGGACAGGGCGTCTTTAATGAGCAGTTCTTC. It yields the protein CASSRSGQGVFNEQFF.

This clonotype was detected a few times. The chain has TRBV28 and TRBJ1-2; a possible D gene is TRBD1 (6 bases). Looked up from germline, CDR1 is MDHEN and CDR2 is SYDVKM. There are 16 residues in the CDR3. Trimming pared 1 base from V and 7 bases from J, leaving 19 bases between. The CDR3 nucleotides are TGTGCCAGCAGTTTATCCGCTCAGGGGTTCCCCTCTGGCTACACCTTC. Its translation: CASSLSAQGFPSGYTF.

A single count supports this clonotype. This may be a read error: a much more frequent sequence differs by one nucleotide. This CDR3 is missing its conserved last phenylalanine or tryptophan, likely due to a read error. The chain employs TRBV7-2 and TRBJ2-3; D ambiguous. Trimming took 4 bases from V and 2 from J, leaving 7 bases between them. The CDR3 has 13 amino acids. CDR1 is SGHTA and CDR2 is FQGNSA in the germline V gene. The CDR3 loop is CASSSPNTDTQYS. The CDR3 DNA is TGTGCCAGCAGCTCGCCAAACACAGATACGCAGTATTCT.

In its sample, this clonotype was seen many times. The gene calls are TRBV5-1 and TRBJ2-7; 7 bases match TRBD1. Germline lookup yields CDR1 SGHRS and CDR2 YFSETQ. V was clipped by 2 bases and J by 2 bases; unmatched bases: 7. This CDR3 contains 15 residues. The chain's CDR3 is CASSFGTANPYEQYF. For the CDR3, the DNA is TGCGCCAGCAGCTTCGGGACAGCAAACCCCTACGAGCAGTACTTC.

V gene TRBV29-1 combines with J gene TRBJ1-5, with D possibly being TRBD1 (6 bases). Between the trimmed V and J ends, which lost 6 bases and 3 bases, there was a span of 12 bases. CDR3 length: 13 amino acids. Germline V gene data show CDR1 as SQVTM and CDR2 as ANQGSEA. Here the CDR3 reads CSVRRDNNQPQHF. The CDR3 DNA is TGCAGCGTCCGCCGGGACAACAATCAGCCCCAGCATTTT. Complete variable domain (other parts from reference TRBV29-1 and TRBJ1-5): SAVISQKPSRDICQRGTSLTIQCQVDSQVTMMFWYRQQPGQSLTLIATANQGSEATYESGFVIDKFPISRPNLTFSTLTVSNMSPEDSSIYLCSVRRDNNQPQHFGDGTRLSIL.

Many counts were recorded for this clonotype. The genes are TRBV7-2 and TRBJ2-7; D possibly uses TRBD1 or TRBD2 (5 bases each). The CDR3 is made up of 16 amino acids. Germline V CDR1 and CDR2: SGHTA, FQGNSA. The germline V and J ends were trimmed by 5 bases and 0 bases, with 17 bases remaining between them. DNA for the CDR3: TGTGCCAGCAGCCGGGGCCCCGGGACCGTCTCCTACGAGCAGTACTTC. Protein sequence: CASSRGPGTVSYEQYF.

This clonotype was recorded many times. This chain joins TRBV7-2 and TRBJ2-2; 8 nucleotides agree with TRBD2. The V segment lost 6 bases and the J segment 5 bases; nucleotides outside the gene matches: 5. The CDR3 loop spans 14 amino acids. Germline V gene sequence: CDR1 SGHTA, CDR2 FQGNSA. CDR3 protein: CASSRGGFTGELFF. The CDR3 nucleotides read TGTGCCAGCAGTCGGGGGGGCTTTACCGGGGAGCTGTTTTTT.

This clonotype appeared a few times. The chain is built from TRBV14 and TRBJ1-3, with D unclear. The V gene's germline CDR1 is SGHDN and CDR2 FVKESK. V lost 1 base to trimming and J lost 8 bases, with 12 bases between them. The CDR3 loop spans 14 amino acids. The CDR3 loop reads CASSQVRTIDTIYF. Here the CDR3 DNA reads TGTGCCAGCAGCCAAGTACGGACCATCGACACCATATATTTT. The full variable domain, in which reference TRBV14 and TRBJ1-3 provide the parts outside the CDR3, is EAGVTQFPSHSVIEKGQTVTLRCDPISGHDNLYWYRRVMGKEIKFLLHFVKESKQDESGMPNNRFLAERTGGTYSTLKVQPAELEDSGVYFCASSQVRTIDTIYFGEGSWLTVV.

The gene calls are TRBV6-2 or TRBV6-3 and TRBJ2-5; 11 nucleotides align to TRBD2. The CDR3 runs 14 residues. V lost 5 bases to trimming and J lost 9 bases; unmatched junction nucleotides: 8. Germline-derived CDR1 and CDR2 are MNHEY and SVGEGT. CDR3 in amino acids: CASSVTSGRGAQYF. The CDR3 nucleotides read TGTGCCAGCAGTGTTACTAGCGGGAGAGGGGCCCAGTACTTC.

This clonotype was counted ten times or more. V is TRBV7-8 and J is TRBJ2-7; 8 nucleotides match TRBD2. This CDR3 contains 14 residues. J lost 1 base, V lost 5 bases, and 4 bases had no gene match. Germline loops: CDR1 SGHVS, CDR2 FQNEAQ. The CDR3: CASSESGRSYEQYF. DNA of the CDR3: TGTGCCAGCAGCGAAAGCGGGAGATCCTACGAGCAGTACTTC.

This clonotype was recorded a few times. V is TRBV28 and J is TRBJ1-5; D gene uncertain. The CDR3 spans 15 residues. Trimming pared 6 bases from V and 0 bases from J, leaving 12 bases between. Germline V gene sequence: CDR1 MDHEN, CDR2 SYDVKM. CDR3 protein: CASSPPAYSNQPQHF. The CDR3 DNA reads TGTGCCAGCAGCCCTCCCGCCTATAGCAATCAGCCCCAGCATTTT.

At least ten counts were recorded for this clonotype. CDR3 sequence: CASSPGTFTDTQYF. CDR3 DNA: TGTGCCAGCAGCCCCGGGACCTTCACAGATACGCAGTATTTT. The chain couples TRBV7-2 to TRBJ2-3, with D perhaps assigned TRBD1 or TRBD2 (5 bases each). There are 14 residues in the CDR3. Trimming removed 5 bases from V and 2 bases from J, with 11 bases in between. Germline lookup yields CDR1 SGHTA and CDR2 FQGNSA.

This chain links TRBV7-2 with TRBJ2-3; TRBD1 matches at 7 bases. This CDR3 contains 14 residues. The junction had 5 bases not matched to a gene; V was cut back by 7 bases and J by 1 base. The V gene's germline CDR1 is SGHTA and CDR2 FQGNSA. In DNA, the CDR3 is TGTGCCAGCACCATCGACAGGGGCACAGATACGCAGTATTTT. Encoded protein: CASTIDRGTDTQYF.

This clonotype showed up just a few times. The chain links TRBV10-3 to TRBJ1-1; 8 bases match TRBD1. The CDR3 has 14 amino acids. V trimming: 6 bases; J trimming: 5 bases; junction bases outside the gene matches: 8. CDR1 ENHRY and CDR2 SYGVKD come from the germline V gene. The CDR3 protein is CAISQDRARTEAFF. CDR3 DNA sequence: TGTGCCATCAGCCAGGACAGGGCGAGGACTGAAGCTTTCTTT.

CDR3 nucleotides: TGTGCTGAGAGGGGGGTGAACACTGAAGCTTTCTTT. Translated, it gives CAERGVNTEAFF. This rearrangement joins TRBV2 to TRBJ1-1; D might be TRBD1 (6 bases). The germline CDR1 and CDR2 sequences are SNHLY and FYNNEI. This CDR3 contains 12 residues.

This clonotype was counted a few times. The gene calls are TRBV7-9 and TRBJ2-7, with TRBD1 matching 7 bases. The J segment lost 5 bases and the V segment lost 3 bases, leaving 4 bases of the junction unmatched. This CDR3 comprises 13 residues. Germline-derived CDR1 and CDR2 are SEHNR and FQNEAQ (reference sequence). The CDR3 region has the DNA TGTGCCAGCAGCTTGATCAGGGGGAACGAGCAGTACTTC. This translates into CASSLIRGNEQYF.

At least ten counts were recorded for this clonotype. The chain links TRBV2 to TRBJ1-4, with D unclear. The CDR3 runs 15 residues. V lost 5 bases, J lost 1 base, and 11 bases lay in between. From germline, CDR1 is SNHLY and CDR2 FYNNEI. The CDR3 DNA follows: TGTGCCAGCAGTTTTAACCTTGGAACTAATGAAAAACTGTTTTTT. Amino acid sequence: CASSFNLGTNEKLFF.

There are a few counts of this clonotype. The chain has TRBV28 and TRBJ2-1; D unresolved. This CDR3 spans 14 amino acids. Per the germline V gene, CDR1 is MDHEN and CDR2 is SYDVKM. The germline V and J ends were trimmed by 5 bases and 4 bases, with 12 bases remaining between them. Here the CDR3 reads CASSPAQVYNEQFF. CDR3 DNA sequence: TGTGCCAGCAGTCCAGCTCAGGTTTACAATGAGCAGTTCTTC.

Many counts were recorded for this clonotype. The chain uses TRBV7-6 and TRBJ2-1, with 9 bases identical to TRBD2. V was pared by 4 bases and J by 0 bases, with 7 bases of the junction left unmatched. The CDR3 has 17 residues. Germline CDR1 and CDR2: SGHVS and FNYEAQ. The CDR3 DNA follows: TGTGCCAGCAGCTCCTTTGCTAGCGGGGTCTCCTACAATGAGCAGTTCTTC. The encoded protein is CASSSFASGVSYNEQFF.

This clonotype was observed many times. The CDR3 protein is CASSMWIRLAEKETQYF. The CDR3 nucleotides read TGTGCCAGTAGTATGTGGATCCGGCTAGCGGAGAAAGAGACCCAGTACTTC. V gene TRBV19 combines with J gene TRBJ2-5, with 7 bases identical to TRBD2. This CDR3 spans 17 amino acids. Germline CDR1 reads LNHDA; CDR2 reads SQIVND (reference sequence). With V trimmed by 3 bases and J by 3 bases, 13 bases remained unmatched.

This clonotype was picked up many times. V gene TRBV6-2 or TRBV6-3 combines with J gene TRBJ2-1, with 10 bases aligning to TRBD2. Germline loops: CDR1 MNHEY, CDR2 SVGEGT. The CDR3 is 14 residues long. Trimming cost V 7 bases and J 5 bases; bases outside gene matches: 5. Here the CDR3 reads CASKSGGADNEQFF. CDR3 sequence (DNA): TGTGCCAGCAAAAGCGGGGGGGCTGACAATGAGCAGTTCTTC.

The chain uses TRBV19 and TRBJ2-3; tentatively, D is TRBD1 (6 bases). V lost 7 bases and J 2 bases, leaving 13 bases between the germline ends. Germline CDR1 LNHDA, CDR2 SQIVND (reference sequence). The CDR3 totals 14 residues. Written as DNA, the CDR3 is TGTGCCAGTACCATTGGACAGCCCACAGATACGCAGTATTTT. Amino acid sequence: CASTIGQPTDTQYF.

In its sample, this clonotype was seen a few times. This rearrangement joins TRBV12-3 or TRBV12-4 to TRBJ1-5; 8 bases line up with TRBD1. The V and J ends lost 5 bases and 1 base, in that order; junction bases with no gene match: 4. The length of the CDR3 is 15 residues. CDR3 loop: CASSTDRESNQPQHF. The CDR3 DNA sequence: TGTGCCAGCAGTACGGACAGGGAGAGCAATCAGCCCCAGCATTTT.